The 30 T cell receptor beta chains presented below share a single source sample, sequenced in a study of OX40 agonist ivuxolimab in advanced cancers. Assay: immunoSEQ multiplex PCR; the TCRdb copy retains only in-frame clones and omits some. The sample lists around 94,000 clones; about 85% were seen once. The sample here was CD4+ or CD8+ T cells sorted from blood, taken in a trial of the OX40 agonist ivuxolimab. The source of these receptors is an adult with an advanced solid tumor such as melanoma, head and neck, liver or kidney cancer.

This chain joins TRBV4-1 and TRBJ2-7; 8 bases fit TRBD2. Per the germline V gene, CDR1 is MGHRA and CDR2 is YSYEKL. The CDR3 is 16 amino acids. V gave up 0 bases and J gave up 1 base; unmatched junction bases: 5. DNA of the CDR3: TGCGCCAGCAGCCAAGATTTTGGACTAGCTTCCTACGAGCAGTACTTC. Amino acids: CASSQDFGLASYEQYF.

V and J are TRBV5-1 and TRBJ2-3; TRBD2 aligns across 9 bases. CDR1 and CDR2 (germline): SGHRS, YFSETQ. The V segment lost 3 bases and the J segment 1 base; nucleotides outside the gene matches: 3. The CDR3 has 15 residues. The CDR3: CASSSIAGGTDTQYF. The CDR3 DNA follows: TGCGCCAGCAGCTCCATAGCGGGGGGCACAGATACGCAGTATTTT.

Worth noting for this clone: The junction differs from germline at one of its ends, possibly a read error. The J gene is TRBJ2-1, the V gene TRBV12-5; 8 positions agree with TRBD1. The CDR3 totals 15 residues. Germline V gives CDR1 LGHNT, CDR2 FRNRAP. The CDR3 coding sequence is TGTGCTAGTGGTCTGACAGGGGCCACCTACGATGAGCAGTTCTTC. It yields the protein CASGLTGATYDEQFF.

The chain has TRBV28 and TRBJ1-4; TRBD1 matches 8 bases. The CDR3 is made up of 15 amino acids. From germline, CDR1 is MDHEN and CDR2 SYDVKM. Trimming removed 6 bases from V and 7 bases from J; junction bases left unmatched: 10. CDR3 loop: CASSHGQGFFEKLFF. CDR3 bases: TGTGCCAGCAGCCACGGACAGGGCTTCTTTGAAAAACTGTTTTTT. The variable domain in full, with the rest retrieved from reference TRBV28 and TRBJ1-4, is DVKVTQSSRYLVKRTGEKVFLECVQDMDHENMFWYRQDPGLGLRLIYFSYDVKMKEKGDIPEGYSVSREKKERFSLILESASTNQTSMYLCASSHGQGFFEKLFFGSGTQLSVL.

The chain carries TRBV28 and TRBJ2-7; no reliable D call. V was clipped by 5 bases and J by 10 bases, with 12 bases between them. Germline CDR1 reads MDHEN; CDR2 reads SYDVKM. This CDR3 contains 11 residues. The CDR3 DNA is TGTGCCAGCAGTCCAGACTCCAGACAGTACTTC. Its protein is CASSPDSRQYF.

The rearrangement links TRBV16 to TRBJ1-2; D possibly corresponds to TRBD1 (5 bases). Germline V gene sequence: CDR1 KGHSY, CDR2 FQNENV. V lost 0 bases to trimming and J lost 2 bases, with 10 bases between them. The CDR3 extends over 15 amino acids. In DNA, the CDR3 is TGTGCCAGCAGCCAATCCGGGAGGGGCAACTATGGCTACACCTTC. Its translation: CASSQSGRGNYGYTF. Supplemented by reference TRBV16 and TRBJ1-2, the full variable domain reads GEEVAQTPKHLVRGEGQKAKLYCAPIKGHSYVFWYQQVLKNEFKFLISFQNENVFDETGMPKERFSAKCLPNSPCSLEIQATKLEDSAVYFCASSQSGRGNYGYTFGSGTRLTVV.

The genes are TRBV30 and TRBJ2-7, with a tentative D call TRBD2 (6 bases). The CDR3 loop spans 11 amino acids. Per germline, CDR1 GTSNPN and CDR2 SVGIG (reference sequence). The germline V and J ends were trimmed by 2 bases and 6 bases, with 8 bases remaining between them. The DNA for the CDR3 is TGTGCCTGGAGTTTGACTAGCGAGCAGTACTTC. Translated: CAWSLTSEQYF.

The rearrangement links TRBV7-2 to TRBJ1-2, with D tentatively TRBD1 (5 bases). The CDR3 is 14 residues long. From germline, CDR1 is SGHTA and CDR2 FQGNSA. Between the trimmed V and J ends, which lost 5 bases and 7 bases, there was a span of 17 bases. CDR3 DNA: TGTGCCAGCAGCCCGACAGTCCAGTGGTTTGGCTACACCTTC. This codes for CASSPTVQWFGYTF.

The genes are TRBV2 and TRBJ2-3; D is possibly TRBD2 (6 bases). The CDR3 is 18 residues long. CDR1 and CDR2 (germline): SNHLY, FYNNEI. V was trimmed by 6 bases and J by 4 bases, leaving 26 bases between them. The DNA of the CDR3 is TGTGCCAGCAGGCCTAGGGGAATCGGACTAAGGCGCTCAGATACGCAGTATTTT. Translated: CASRPRGIGLRRSDTQYF.

V usage is TRBV11-2 and J usage is TRBJ2-1; TRBD2 matches at 10 bases. Germline loops: CDR1 SGHAT, CDR2 FQNNGV. The CDR3 is made up of 16 amino acids. Trimming took 0 bases from V and 7 from J; bases not matched to a gene: 6. DNA of the CDR3: TGTGCCAGCAGCTTAGAAGCGGGGGGGATAACGAATGAGCAGTTCTTC. Protein sequence: CASSLEAGGITNEQFF. Full variable domain (rest looked up from reference TRBV11-2 and TRBJ2-1): EAGVAQSPRYKIIEKRQSVAFWCNPISGHATLYWYQQILGQGPKLLIQFQNNGVVDDSQLPKDRFSAERLKGVDSTLKIQPAKLEDSAVYLCASSLEAGGITNEQFFGPGTRLTVL.

The chain is built from TRBV7-2 and TRBJ2-3, with 9 bases that match TRBD2. Looked up from germline, CDR1 is SGHTA and CDR2 is FQGNSA. The ends lost 2 bases at V and 4 bases at J; junction bases unmatched: 13. The CDR3 is 18 residues long. Here the CDR3 reads CASSLNFGLREGADTQYF. CDR3 in DNA: TGTGCCAGCAGCTTAAATTTCGGTTTGCGGGAGGGCGCAGATACGCAGTATTTT.

The CDR3 nucleotides are TGTGCCATCAGTGAAGATCCTAGCGGGAGTTCCTACAATGAGCAGTTCTTC. Protein: CAISEDPSGSSYNEQFF. The rearrangement uses TRBV10-3 and TRBJ2-1, with 10 bases aligning to TRBD2. Per the germline V gene, CDR1 is ENHRY and CDR2 is SYGVKD. This CDR3 is 17 amino acids long. The junction had 6 bases not matched to a gene; V was cut back by 3 bases and J by 1 base.

This chain connects TRBV2 to TRBJ2-7; D uncertain. There are 14 residues in the CDR3. The V gene lost 3 bases and the J gene lost 1 base, with 10 bases spanning the gap. Germline CDR1 SNHLY, CDR2 FYNNEI. CDR3 in DNA: TGTGCCAGCAGTGAGAGGCTGTCGTCCTACGAGCAGTACTTC. Protein product: CASSERLSSYEQYF.

Only one count was recorded for this clone. J is TRBJ1-3 and V is TRBV2; D is undetermined. Germline lookup yields CDR1 SNHLY and CDR2 FYNNEI. The ends were cut back, 5 bases at V and 1 base at J, with 6 bases in the middle. The CDR3 loop spans 13 amino acids. CDR3 protein: CASSQSSGNTIYF. The CDR3 DNA is TGTGCCAGCAGTCAGTCGTCTGGAAACACCATATATTTT.

The rearrangement joins TRBV6-6 to TRBJ2-7, with TRBD1 identical over 9 bases. Germline V gene sequence: CDR1 MNHNY, CDR2 SVGAGI (reference sequence). V lost 5 bases and J lost 4; bases outside the gene matches: 6. The CDR3 has 14 residues. CDR3 protein: CASSRPGQGYEQYF. CDR3 DNA: TGTGCCAGCAGTAGACCGGGACAGGGATACGAGCAGTACTTC.

The rearrangement uses TRBV6-5 and TRBJ2-1; D perhaps matches TRBD1 (6 bases). Germline assignment: CDR1 MNHEY and CDR2 SVGAGI. The V end lost 5 bases, the J end lost 9 bases, and 17 bases lay between the germline ends. This CDR3 region has 14 residues. The CDR3: CASSPTVGAVEQFF. In nucleotides, the CDR3 is TGTGCCAGCAGTCCCACCGTGGGGGCGGTTGAGCAGTTCTTC.

V gene TRBV28 combines with J gene TRBJ1-2, with TRBD1 as a possible D gene (5 bases). V was pared by 5 bases and J by 5 bases, with 15 bases between. The CDR3 contains 14 residues. The germline V gene has CDR1 MDHEN and CDR2 SYDVKM. CDR3: CASSAGASIYGYTF. CDR3 in DNA: TGTGCCAGCAGTGCTGGGGCGTCGATTTATGGCTACACCTTC.

The CDR3 region is CASSQRTSASSTQYF. For the CDR3, the DNA is TGTGCCAGCAGCCAAAGGACTAGCGCCTCCAGTACGCAGTATTTT. This chain links TRBV16 with TRBJ2-3; 9 nucleotides line up with TRBD2. The germline V gene encodes CDR1 KGHSY and CDR2 FQNENV. The CDR3 is made up of 15 amino acids. Trimming removed 2 bases from V and 8 bases from J; junction bases left unmatched: 8.

The gene calls are TRBV9 and TRBJ2-2, with D possibly matching TRBD1 (6 bases). The germline V gene encodes CDR1 SGDLS and CDR2 YYNGEE. Trimming pared 2 bases from V and 2 bases from J, leaving 19 bases between. CDR3 length: 18 residues. This CDR3 reads CASSVSPTQGFNTGELFF. The DNA for the CDR3 is TGTGCCAGCAGCGTCTCGCCAACCCAGGGGTTTAACACCGGGGAGCTGTTTTTT.

The V and J genes are TRBV7-9 and TRBJ2-1; 14 bases line up with TRBD2. This CDR3 spans 18 amino acids. Trimming removed 5 bases from V and 3 bases from J; junction bases left unmatched: 9. Germline V gene lookup returns CDR1 SEHNR and CDR2 FQNEAQ (reference sequence). CDR3 sequence reads: CASSPGLAGVVLYNEQFF. Written as DNA, the CDR3 is TGTGCCAGCAGCCCGGGACTAGCGGGAGTTGTCCTCTACAATGAGCAGTTCTTC.

The chain employs TRBV7-3 and TRBJ1-1; D unclear. The CDR3 covers 13 residues. Trimming cost V 5 bases and J 0 bases, with 7 bases left between them. The germline V gene has CDR1 SGHTA and CDR2 FQGTGA. The CDR3 nucleotides are TGTGCCAGCAGCAGCGGAGTGAACACTGAAGCTTTCTTT. Amino acid sequence: CASSSGVNTEAFF. Looking up the rest from reference TRBV7-3 and TRBJ1-1 gives the full variable domain: GAGVSQTPSNKVTEKGKYVELRCDPISGHTALYWYRQSLGQGPEFLIYFQGTGAADDSGLPNDRFFAVRPEGSVSTLKIQRTERGDSAVYLCASSSGVNTEAFFGQGTRLTVV.

The DNA for the CDR3 is TGTGCCAGCAGCCAAGATCTATTAGGGAGGGACCTACATGAGCAGTTCTTC. Protein sequence: CASSQDLLGRDLHEQFF. V gene TRBV14 combines with J gene TRBJ2-1, with 7 bases lining up with TRBD2. Losses at the gene ends were 0 bases for V and 8 bases for J; bases not matched to a gene: 13. The CDR3 length is 17 residues. Germline V CDR1 and CDR2: SGHDN, FVKESK.

The chain links TRBV6-1 to TRBJ2-3; D gene uncertain. This CDR3 region has 16 residues. Germline loops: CDR1 MNHNS, CDR2 SASEGT. Trimming left V 4 bases short and J 0 bases short, with 14 bases between. DNA for the CDR3: TGTGCCAGCAGTGGCCCACGGAGAGATAGCACAGATACGCAGTATTTT. It is translated as CASSGPRRDSTDTQYF.

J is TRBJ2-5 and V is TRBV27; unclear D gene. The DNA end is more similar to TRBJ2-7, so the J call may be wrong. This CDR3 region has 14 residues. Germline V gene lookup returns CDR1 MNHEY and CDR2 SMNVEV (reference sequence). The CDR3 loop reads CASSLSTWDYEQYF. CDR3 nucleotide sequence: TGTGCCAGCAGTTTATCAACCTGGGACTACGAGCAGTACTTC.

J is TRBJ1-1 and V is TRBV5-8; TRBD1 is a possible D gene (5 bases). Trimming shortened V by 3 bases and J by 1 base, and 7 bases separated the two germline ends. The CDR3 totals 13 residues. Germline lookup yields CDR1 SGHTS and CDR2 YDEGEE. CDR3 nucleotide sequence: TGTGCCAGCAGCTCTGGGGCGAACACTGAAGCTTTCTTT. Translated, it gives CASSSGANTEAFF. Full variable domain (remainder filled in from reference TRBV5-8 and TRBJ1-1): EAGVTQSPTHLIKTRGQQATLRCSPISGHTSVYWYQQALGLGLQFLLWYDEGEERNRGNFPPRFSGRQFPNYSSELNVNALELEDSALYLCASSSGANTEAFFGQGTRLTVV.

The chain employs TRBV5-8 and TRBJ2-2; possible D gene TRBD1, 5 bases. The CDR3 spans 12 residues. V gave up 5 bases and J gave up 7 bases, with 9 bases separating them. The germline V gene has CDR1 SGHTS and CDR2 YDEGEE. The CDR3 DNA reads as TGTGCCAGCAGGAAGGGGTACGGGGAGCTGTTTTTT. It codes for CASRKGYGELFF.

This sequence joins TRBV19 and TRBJ2-3; D remains unclear. The CDR3 runs 15 residues. Between the trimmed V and J ends, which lost 1 base and 6 bases, there was a span of 14 bases. Germline V gene sequence: CDR1 LNHDA, CDR2 SQIVND (reference sequence). CDR3 loop: CASSIAGMKRDTQYF. The CDR3, as DNA: TGTGCCAGTAGTATAGCTGGAATGAAACGGGATACGCAGTATTTT.

CDR3 nucleotide sequence: TGCGCCAGCAGCCAAGCTAGCGTAGGCTACGAGCAGTACTTC. It yields the protein CASSQASVGYEQYF. The genes are TRBV4-3 and TRBJ2-5; weak D call: TRBD2 (6 bases). Gene TRBJ2-7 matches the end of the DNA better, so the J call may be wrong. From germline, CDR1 is LGHNA and CDR2 YSLEER. This CDR3 is built from 14 residues.

The chain combines TRBV18 with TRBJ2-5, with 10 bases fitting TRBD1. This CDR3 contains 14 residues. The ends lost 3 bases at V and 5 bases at J; junction bases unmatched: 3. Germline V gene data show CDR1 as KGHSH and CDR2 as LQKENI. For the CDR3, the DNA is TGTGCCAGCTCACCCGGGACAGGGGTGGAGACCCAGTACTTC. Residues: CASSPGTGVETQYF.

J is TRBJ2-3 and V is TRBV7-2, with D perhaps TRBD2 (5 bases). The germline gives CDR1 SGHTA, CDR2 FQGNSA. V lost 4 bases and J 0 bases, leaving 11 bases between the germline ends. This CDR3 contains 15 residues. The CDR3 DNA sequence: TGTGCCAGCAGCTCTTGGACTTACAGCACAGATACGCAGTATTTT. It is translated as CASSSWTYSTDTQYF.